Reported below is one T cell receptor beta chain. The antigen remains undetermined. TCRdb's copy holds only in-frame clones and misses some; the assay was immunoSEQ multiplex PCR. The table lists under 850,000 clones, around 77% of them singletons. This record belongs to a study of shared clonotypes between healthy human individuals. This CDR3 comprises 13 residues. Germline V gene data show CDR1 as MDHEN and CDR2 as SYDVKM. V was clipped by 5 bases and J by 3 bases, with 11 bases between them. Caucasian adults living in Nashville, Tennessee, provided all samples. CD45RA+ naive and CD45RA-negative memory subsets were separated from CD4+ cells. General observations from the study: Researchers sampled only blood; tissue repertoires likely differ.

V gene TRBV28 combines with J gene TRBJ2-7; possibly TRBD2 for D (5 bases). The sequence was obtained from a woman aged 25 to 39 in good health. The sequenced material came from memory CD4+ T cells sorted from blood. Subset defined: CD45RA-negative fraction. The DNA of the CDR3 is TGTGCCAGCAGTACCCAGCGGAACTACGAGCAGTACTTC. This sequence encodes CASSTQRNYEQYF.